Below, 22 T cell receptor beta chains from the same sample are listed, as sequenced in a study of identical twins. MiXCR, applied by TCRdb to the 5' RACE reads, yields one record per CDR3 protein. The sample includes roughly 770,000 distinct CDR3 sequences, around a sixth of them seen just once. The same sample was also used in a study of T cells expressing NK-cell markers.

Source material: PBMCs. Source of these receptors: a woman aged 18-29 years in good health.

V and J are TRBV3-1 and TRBJ1-1; TRBD1 matches 8 bases. This CDR3 spans 16 amino acids. V shed 4 bases, J shed 1 base, and the junction held 8 bases outside the gene matches. Germline assignment: CDR1 LGHDT and CDR2 YNNKEL (reference sequence). CDR3 nucleotides: TGTGCCAGCAGCCGTAGGACAGGGCGCGGGAACACTGAAGCTTTCTTT. This codes for CASSRRTGRGNTEAFF.

This clonotype was detected ten times or more. The V call is TRBV6-1, the J call TRBJ2-7; 13 bases agree with TRBD2. CDR1 is MNHNS, CDR2 SASEGT, per germline. The CDR3 totals 16 residues. The junction had 5 bases not matched to a gene; V was cut back by 5 bases and J by 1 base. CDR3: CASSRGLAGSSYEQYF. The CDR3 nucleotides read TGTGCCAGCAGTCGGGGACTAGCGGGGAGTTCCTACGAGCAGTACTTC.

The chain carries TRBV9 and TRBJ2-3, with D possibly TRBD2 on 6 matching bases. The V end lost 0 bases, the J end lost 4 bases, and 12 bases lay between the germline ends. CDR3 size: 15 residues. The germline CDR1 and CDR2 sequences are SGDLS and YYNGEE. CDR3 in amino acids: CASSVDAGRSDTQYF. CDR3 DNA sequence: TGTGCCAGCAGCGTAGATGCAGGGAGGTCAGATACGCAGTATTTT.

In its sample, this clonotype was seen a few times. This chain joins TRBV6-5 and TRBJ2-7; 10 bases match TRBD2. The CDR3 length is 15 residues. Trimming at V came to 5 bases and at J to 4 bases, leaving 8 bases not matched to a gene. The germline V gene encodes CDR1 MNHEY and CDR2 SVGAGI. In nucleotides, the CDR3 is TGTGCCAGCAGTACCCGAGCGGGAGGGCCTTACGAGCAGTACTTC. Its translation is CASSTRAGGPYEQYF.

This clonotype appeared a few times. The chain couples TRBV20-1 to TRBJ2-1; no firm D call. Deletions cut 0 bases from V and 5 bases from J, with 5 bases between. Germline assignment: CDR1 DFQATT and CDR2 SNEGSKA (reference sequence). The CDR3 loop spans 12 amino acids. CDR3 DNA sequence: TGCAGTGCTAGAGATCTGGACAATGAGCAGTTCTTC. It specifies CSARDLDNEQFF.

The gene calls are TRBV5-6 and TRBJ2-1; TRBD2 agrees at 9 bases. The germline V gene encodes CDR1 SGHDT and CDR2 YYEEEE. The ends lost 2 bases at V and 6 bases at J; junction bases unmatched: 6. CDR3 length: 15 amino acids. This CDR3 is CASSFPGLAVNEQFF. In DNA form, the CDR3 reads TGTGCCAGCAGCTTTCCGGGACTAGCCGTCAATGAGCAGTTCTTC.

This clonotype was observed a few times. The V and J genes are TRBV20-1 and TRBJ2-7; D is unresolved. The V end was cut by 0 bases, the J end by 1 base, with 10 bases between. CDR1 and CDR2 (germline): DFQATT, SNEGSKA (reference sequence). The CDR3 has 14 amino acids. CDR3 residues: CSARDPAWSYEQYF. In DNA form, the CDR3 reads TGCAGTGCTAGAGATCCAGCGTGGTCCTACGAGCAGTACTTC.

The rearrangement links TRBV7-9 to TRBJ2-2; D gene uncertain. In germline, CDR1 is SEHNR, CDR2 FQNEAQ (reference sequence). The CDR3 contains 16 residues. V lost 4 bases, J lost 7 bases, and 19 bases lay in between. CDR3 DNA sequence: TGTGCCAGCAGCTCTCCGTGGCCCGGCCGGAGCGGGGAGCTGTTTTTT. Protein product: CASSSPWPGRSGELFF.

This chain links TRBV19 with TRBJ2-2; D unresolved. Germline V gives CDR1 LNHDA, CDR2 SQIVND (reference sequence). The V gene lost 1 base and the J gene lost 7 bases, with 4 bases spanning the gap. The CDR3 length is 12 residues. In nucleotides, the CDR3 is TGTGCCAGTAGTATAGGGGACGGGGAGCTGTTTTTT. It specifies CASSIGDGELFF.

The sample holds a few counts of this clonotype. The chain has TRBV29-1 and TRBJ2-1; TRBD2 matches 7 bases. Germline CDR1 SQVTM, CDR2 ANQGSEA. CDR3 size: 13 residues. Trimming took 3 bases from V and 8 from J; bases not matched to a gene: 7. CDR3 amino acids: CSVEGRAVDEQFF. CDR3 sequence (DNA): TGCAGCGTTGAGGGGAGGGCGGTCGATGAGCAGTTCTTC.

V gene TRBV12-3 or TRBV12-4 combines with J gene TRBJ2-3, with TRBD2 matching over 10 bases. The CDR3 runs 14 residues. V lost 6 bases and J lost 5; bases outside the gene matches: 5. The CDR3 spells CASRKREGLDTQYF. The CDR3 nucleotides are TGTGCCAGCAGGAAGCGGGAGGGCCTAGATACGCAGTATTTT.

The V call is TRBV15, the J call TRBJ2-5; 8 positions match TRBD2. The CDR3 extends over 17 amino acids. With V trimmed by 0 bases and J by 2 bases, 8 bases remained unmatched. Germline V gives CDR1 LNHNV, CDR2 YYDKDF (reference sequence). The CDR3 nucleotides are TGTGCCACCAGCAGAGATCTCAGCGGGGGCGAACAAGAGACCCAGTACTTC. It encodes CATSRDLSGGEQETQYF.

This clonotype was observed at least ten times. The rearrangement uses TRBV6-5 and TRBJ2-1; 7 nucleotides align to TRBD2. The CDR3 length is 17 residues. V lost 2 bases to trimming and J lost 0 bases; unmatched junction nucleotides: 7. The germline V gene has CDR1 MNHEY and CDR2 SVGAGI. In nucleotides, the CDR3 is TGTGCCAGCAGTTACGGGGGAGCGGGACGCTCCTACAATGAGCAGTTCTTC. Residues: CASSYGGAGRSYNEQFF.

J is TRBJ2-7 and V is TRBV10-3; 11 nucleotides match TRBD2. The CDR3 has 14 amino acids. The germline CDR1 and CDR2 sequences are ENHRY and SYGVKD. J gave up 1 base and V 11 bases, and 7 bases lay outside the gene matches. The CDR3 sequence: CAAQTSGNSYEQYF. CDR3 in DNA: TGTGCCGCACAGACTAGCGGGAATTCCTACGAGCAGTACTTC.

The chain combines TRBV18 with TRBJ2-1; weak D call: TRBD1 (6 bases). V was clipped by 3 bases and J by 8 bases, with 11 bases between them. The CDR3 has 13 amino acids. Germline V gives CDR1 KGHSH, CDR2 LQKENI. The CDR3 here is CASSPGHLDEQFF. The CDR3 DNA is TGTGCCAGCTCACCGGGACACCTGGATGAGCAGTTCTTC.

This clonotype showed up just a few times. V gene TRBV7-9 combines with J gene TRBJ1-1; D not certain. Trimming removed 2 bases at V and 1 base at J, with 8 bases between. This CDR3 has 14 amino acids. Germline loops: CDR1 SEHNR, CDR2 FQNEAQ (reference sequence). Written as DNA, the CDR3 is TGTGCCAGCAGCTTACATGGAGGGAACACTGAAGCTTTCTTT. This gives the protein CASSLHGGNTEAFF.

This chain joins TRBV20-1 and TRBJ2-5, with D possibly TRBD1 on 5 matching bases. V was clipped by 3 bases and J by 4 bases, with 12 bases between them. Germline V gene sequence: CDR1 DFQATT, CDR2 SNEGSKA (reference sequence). The CDR3 contains 13 residues. The CDR3 is CSASPSGLETQYF. CDR3 in DNA: TGCAGTGCTAGCCCTTCAGGGTTAGAGACCCAGTACTTC.

V and J are TRBV10-3 and TRBJ2-7, with 7 bases lining up with TRBD1. V lost 7 bases to trimming and J lost 3 bases; unmatched junction nucleotides: 6. The CDR3 sequence is 13 residues long. CDR1 is ENHRY, CDR2 SYGVKD, per germline. CDR3: CAITRDRSYEQYF. CDR3 coding DNA: TGTGCCATCACCCGGGACAGAAGCTACGAGCAGTACTTC.

J is TRBJ2-7 and V is TRBV6-5, with TRBD2 matching over 11 bases. CDR3 length: 15 residues. CDR1 is MNHEY, CDR2 SVGAGI, per germline. The junction had 4 bases not matched to a gene; V was cut back by 4 bases and J by 2 bases. CDR3 nucleotides: TGTGCCAGCAGTTGGGGGACTAGCGGCCCCTACGAGCAGTACTTC. This sequence encodes CASSWGTSGPYEQYF.

The chain links TRBV7-9 to TRBJ1-2, with D perhaps matching TRBD1 (5 bases). Per the germline V gene, CDR1 is SEHNR and CDR2 is FQNEAQ (reference sequence). V lost 5 bases and J 2 bases, leaving 9 bases between the germline ends. This CDR3 is 13 amino acids long. CDR3 sequence reads: CASSMTENYGYTF. For the CDR3, the DNA is TGTGCCAGCAGCATGACAGAAAACTATGGCTACACCTTC.

This clonotype was seen only a few times. The J gene is TRBJ2-7, the V gene TRBV27; the match to TRBD2 covers 9 bases. V lost 0 bases, J lost 9 bases, and 9 bases stayed unmatched. CDR1 and CDR2 from the germline V gene are MNHEY and SMNVEV (reference sequence). The CDR3 covers 15 residues. CDR3 in DNA: TGTGCCAGCAGTTTATCGTTCGCTAGCGGGAACTGGCAGTACTTC. Translation: CASSLSFASGNWQYF.

The chain employs TRBV5-1 and TRBJ2-1; D is perhaps TRBD2 (7 bases). The V gene lost 4 bases and the J gene lost 7 bases, with 21 bases spanning the gap. Germline lookup yields CDR1 SGHRS and CDR2 YFSETQ. This CDR3 is 16 amino acids long. CDR3 sequence reads: CASSPRAGANRNEQFF. The CDR3 region has the DNA TGCGCCAGCAGCCCCCGTGCGGGGGCGAATCGGAATGAGCAGTTCTTC.